This T cell receptor beta chain was profiled in a study of T cell responses to AZD1222 COVID-19 vaccine. General study findings and limits: Mostly white British, mostly female donors; authors suggested clonal diversity may be underestimated.

Details on this clone: Its antigen is as yet unknown.

Produced via immunoSEQ multiplex PCR; TCRdb's table is partial and in-frame only. The sample consists of approximately 70,000 clones, 80% of them appearing once. V was shortened by 2 bases and J by 6 bases, with 14 bases between the two germline ends. The CDR3 loop spans 15 amino acids. CDR1 and CDR2 (germline): LGHDT, YNNKEL (reference sequence). The TCR was taken from an adult who received the AZD1222 COVID-19 vaccine. The sample here was peripheral blood, taken 28 days after the second AZD1222 dose. The chain combines TRBV3-1 (or the pseudogene TRBV3-2) with TRBJ1-5, with D perhaps TRBD1 (6 bases). CDR3: CASSQSGGGIQPQHF. CDR3 in DNA: TGTGCCAGCAGCCAATCGGGGGGGGGCATTCAGCCCCAGCATTTT.